The 21 T cell receptor beta chains below were found in one sample sequenced in a study of CD8 T cells in ankylosing spondylitis. TCRdb independently ran MiXCR on the 5' RACE reads; one entry per CDR3 protein. Of hundreds of thousands of distinct CDR3 sequences in the sample, over 15% were seen once. The sample consisted of blood, either unsorted or a sorted T cell fraction (not recorded which). Every receptor here comes from a male donor with ankylosing spondylitis or in good health (not recorded which).

The chain carries TRBV6-5 and TRBJ1-6, with no clear D. Germline V gene lookup returns CDR1 MNHEY and CDR2 SVGAGI. V was clipped by 2 bases and J by 5 bases, with 16 bases between them. CDR3 size: 17 residues. The CDR3: CASSYATQSIHNSPLHF. CDR3 in DNA: TGTGCCAGCAGTTACGCGACCCAGTCGATTCATAATTCACCCCTCCACTTT.

V and J are TRBV18 and TRBJ2-3; 8 bases line up with TRBD1. The CDR3 totals 17 residues. V lost 4 bases, J lost 1 base, and 10 bases stayed unmatched. CDR1 is KGHSH and CDR2 is LQKENI in the germline V gene. For the CDR3, the DNA is TGTGCCAGCTCACTTCACTCACCGGGACAGGGCACAGATACGCAGTATTTT. Its protein product is CASSLHSPGQGTDTQYF.

This clonotype appeared many times. The chain uses TRBV12-3 or TRBV12-4 and TRBJ1-2; TRBD1 aligns across 9 bases. The CDR3 runs to 15 residues. The junction had 6 bases not matched to a gene; V was cut back by 5 bases and J by 2 bases. The CDR3 bases are TGTGCCAGCAGTCCCGGGGACAGGGAGAACTATGGCTACACCTTC. Translating it yields CASSPGDRENYGYTF.

The chain links TRBV20-1 to TRBJ2-2; perhaps D is TRBD1 or TRBD2 (5 bases each). The CDR3 runs 14 residues. The germline CDR1 and CDR2 sequences are DFQATT and SNEGSKA (reference sequence). The DNA for the CDR3 is TGCAGCGCACTTTCCGGGACCTCATCCGGGGAGCTGTTTTTT. Its translation: CSALSGTSSGELFF.

This clonotype has a handful of counts. The V gene is TRBV5-1, the J gene TRBJ1-2, with D unclear. V dropped 4 bases and J dropped 2 bases, with 12 bases sitting between them. Germline CDR1 is SGHRS and CDR2 is YFSETQ. CDR3 length: 14 amino acids. The CDR3 reads CASSLHPENYGYTF. The CDR3 nucleotides read TGCGCCAGCAGCCTACACCCGGAGAACTATGGCTACACCTTC.

The chain recombines TRBV3-1 with TRBJ1-6; D uncertain. The germline gives CDR1 LGHDT, CDR2 YNNKEL (reference sequence). This CDR3 spans 15 amino acids. Between the trimmed V and J ends, which lost 0 bases and 7 bases, there was a span of 10 bases. The CDR3 sequence: CASSQETWGNSPLHF. The CDR3 DNA sequence: TGTGCCAGCAGCCAAGAGACCTGGGGAAATTCACCCCTCCACTTT.

The sample holds many counts of this clonotype. The chain uses TRBV27 and TRBJ2-5; TRBD2 matches at 7 bases. CDR1 is MNHEY and CDR2 is SMNVEV in the germline V gene (reference sequence). The V and J ends lost 5 bases and 5 bases, in that order; junction bases with no gene match: 5. The CDR3 is 13 amino acids. CDR3 sequence: CASSHDGGETQYF. DNA of the CDR3: TGTGCCAGCAGTCATGACGGGGGGGAGACCCAGTACTTC.

The table lists this clonotype with a few counts. The chain has TRBV12-3 or TRBV12-4 and TRBJ2-2; 9 nucleotides agree with TRBD2. J lost 4 bases, V lost 2 bases, and 5 bases had no gene match. This CDR3 spans 16 amino acids. The CDR3 sequence is CASSLSGGHPTGELFF. CDR3 DNA: TGTGCCAGCAGTTTAAGCGGGGGGCATCCCACCGGGGAGCTGTTTTTT.

This clonotype was seen more than once but under ten times. The chain employs TRBV4-2 and TRBJ2-5, with D possibly TRBD2 on 6 matching bases. The germline V and J ends were trimmed by 1 base and 1 base, with 7 bases remaining between them. From germline, CDR1 is LGHNA and CDR2 YNFKEQ. This CDR3 region has 14 residues. CDR3: CASSQVLAQETQYF. The CDR3 nucleotides read TGTGCCAGCAGCCAAGTACTAGCCCAAGAGACCCAGTACTTC.

In its sample, this clonotype was seen a few times. The chain recombines TRBV20-1 with TRBJ2-1; tentative D call: TRBD2 (6 bases). The V and J ends lost 5 bases and 6 bases respectively, with 14 bases between them. This CDR3 has 13 residues. Germline V CDR1 and CDR2: DFQATT, SNEGSKA (reference sequence). The CDR3 protein is CSARGARTNEQFF. In DNA form, the CDR3 reads TGCAGTGCTCGCGGGGCCCGGACCAATGAGCAGTTCTTC.

A few counts support this clonotype. V gene TRBV5-1 combines with J gene TRBJ2-5, with D possibly called TRBD1 or TRBD2 (5 bases each). Germline CDR1 reads SGHRS; CDR2 reads YFSETQ. The CDR3 has 14 amino acids. V was shortened by 0 bases and J by 0 bases, with 6 bases between the two germline ends. DNA for the CDR3: TGCGCCAGCAGCTTGGGGGGACACCAAGAGACCCAGTACTTC. It specifies CASSLGGHQETQYF.

The CDR3 region has the DNA TGTGCCACCCGACAGGTGGCGAACACTGAAGCTTTCTTT. Its translation is CATRQVANTEAFF. This chain joins TRBV6-1 and TRBJ1-1; tentatively, D is TRBD1 (6 bases). V dropped 10 bases and J dropped 1 base, with 13 bases sitting between them. The length of the CDR3 is 13 residues. Germline CDR1 is MNHNS and CDR2 is SASEGT.

This clonotype was observed many times. V and J are TRBV29-1 and TRBJ2-1; D gene unclear. This CDR3 spans 11 amino acids. Per germline, CDR1 SQVTM and CDR2 ANQGSEA. The V gene lost 0 bases and the J gene lost 10 bases, with 7 bases spanning the gap. The CDR3 DNA reads as TGCAGCGTTGAAGATCGAGACGAGCAGTTCTTC. As protein: CSVEDRDEQFF.

This clonotype was counted at least ten times. The chain links TRBV29-1 to TRBJ2-6, with TRBD1 matching 7 bases. Looked up from germline, CDR1 is SQVTM and CDR2 is ANQGSEA. The CDR3 runs 15 residues. Trimming took 7 bases from V and 0 from J; bases not matched to a gene: 6. In DNA form, the CDR3 reads TGCAGCGCATTGACAGGGCTCTCTGGGGCCAACGTCCTGACTTTC. Protein: CSALTGLSGANVLTF.

V usage is TRBV18 and J usage is TRBJ2-1; possibly TRBD1 for D (6 bases). V lost 3 bases and J lost 6, with 9 bases in between. Germline CDR1 KGHSH, CDR2 LQKENI. The CDR3 is made up of 13 amino acids. CDR3 protein: CASSPGQLNEQFF. In DNA form, the CDR3 reads TGTGCCAGCTCACCCGGACAGCTCAATGAGCAGTTCTTC.

This clonotype qualifies as medium-sized. The junction departs from germline at one end; a sequencing error may be responsible. The CDR3 protein is CASKPSGRARRAEAFF. The CDR3 DNA reads TGTGCTAGCAAACCCTCGGGGCGCGCAAGAAGAGCTGAAGCTTTCTTT. J is TRBJ1-1 and V is TRBV7-7, with D tentatively TRBD1 (5 bases). The germline gives CDR1 SSHAT, CDR2 FNYEAQ (reference sequence). This CDR3 has 16 amino acids.

This chain connects TRBV20-1 to TRBJ2-2; no clear D gene. The CDR3 has 15 amino acids. Germline V lookup: CDR1 DFQATT, CDR2 SNEGSKA (reference sequence). V was shortened by 1 base and J by 1 base, with 10 bases between the two germline ends. The CDR3 region has the DNA TGCAGTGCTAGAGGAGGCTTGGTGAACACCGGGGAGCTGTTTTTT. This translates into CSARGGLVNTGELFF.

A few counts support this clonotype. The rearrangement links TRBV7-4 to TRBJ2-7, with 8 bases aligning to TRBD1. Germline CDR1 reads SGHVT; CDR2 reads SQSDAQ. The CDR3 length is 13 residues. Trimming cost V 4 bases and J 5 bases; bases outside gene matches: 4. The CDR3 sequence is CASSSGQGHEQYV. CDR3 nucleotide sequence: TGTGCCAGCAGCTCCGGACAGGGCCACGAGCAGTACGTC.

At least ten counts were recorded for this clonotype. The chain is built from TRBV12-3 or TRBV12-4 and TRBJ2-1, with TRBD2 identical over 7 bases. The CDR3 loop spans 11 amino acids. After removal of 5 bases from V and 8 bases from J, the junction contained 0 bases not matched to a gene. The CDR3 nucleotides read TGTGCCAGCAGTGGGAGGGATGAGCAGTTCTTC. It is translated as CASSGRDEQFF.

The V and J genes are TRBV6-2 or TRBV6-3 and TRBJ2-7; D gene ambiguous. Trimming shortened V by 1 base and J by 3 bases, and 4 bases separated the two germline ends. CDR3 length: 12 residues. Germline CDR1 MNHEY, CDR2 SVGEGT. CDR3 bases: TGTGCCAGCAGTTACTTACTCTACGAGCAGTACGTC. It specifies CASSYLLYEQYV.

The rearrangement joins TRBV6-4 to TRBJ1-4, with TRBD1 as a possible D gene (5 bases). Germline V gene lookup returns CDR1 MRHNA and CDR2 SNTAGT. V was clipped by 5 bases and J by 8 bases, with 15 bases between them. The CDR3 sequence is 14 residues long. The CDR3 region is CASSSGARGEKLFF. CDR3 in DNA: TGTGCCAGCAGTTCCGGGGCGCGAGGGGAAAAACTGTTTTTT.